This record concerns one T cell receptor (beta chain) sequence. The entry originates in a study of radiotherapy plus CTLA-4 blockade in lung cancer. The trim removed 7 bases at V and 4 bases at J, leaving 11 bases unmatched. The CDR3 has 16 amino acids. Germline CDR1 LNHDA, CDR2 SQIVND (reference sequence). Sequencing used immunoSEQ multiplex PCR; TCRdb keeps in-frame clones, though not all of them. The sample lists about 41,000 clones; 70% to 80% were seen once. Specimen: peripheral blood, collected from a patient treated with radiotherapy plus ipilimumab. The clonotype was recovered from a human donor with non-small cell lung cancer who had stable disease on radiotherapy plus ipilimumab. The chain carries TRBV19 and TRBJ1-5; TRBD1 agrees at 9 bases. DNA for the CDR3: TGTGCCAGTAAAATCCCCGGGACAGGGAATAATCAGCCCCAGCATTTT. Its translation is CASKIPGTGNNQPQHF.